These 22 T cell receptor beta chains were sequenced from one sample in a study of shared clonotypes between healthy human individuals. Produced via immunoSEQ multiplex PCR; TCRdb's table is partial and in-frame only. The data hold roughly 1,100,000 clones, with about 75% observed a single time. The source material was memory CD4+ T cells sorted from blood. Specified subset: CD45RA-negative fraction. Receptors originate from a man aged 18 to 30 in good health.

The chain combines TRBV18 with TRBJ1-2; weak D call: TRBD1 (5 bases). Trimming took 2 bases from V and 6 from J, leaving 19 bases between them. The CDR3 spans 16 residues. Per germline, CDR1 KGHSH and CDR2 LQKENI. The chain's CDR3 is CASSPLGPKEGDGYTF. The DNA of the CDR3 is TGTGCCAGCTCACCATTGGGACCCAAAGAGGGAGATGGCTACACCTTC.

The chain recombines TRBV7-6 with TRBJ2-7; the D is unclear. The germline V gene has CDR1 SGHVS and CDR2 FNYEAQ. V lost 1 base and J 0 bases, leaving 16 bases between the germline ends. This CDR3 region has 17 residues. The CDR3 DNA sequence: TGTGCCAGCAGCTTAGAATCGGATCCCAACCTCTCCTACGAGCAGTACTTC. Amino acid sequence: CASSLESDPNLSYEQYF.

The CDR3 DNA is TGCGCCAGCAGCTTGAAACACGTAGGGGCCGCGCGCTCCTACGAGCAGTACTTC. It is translated as CASSLKHVGAARSYEQYF. The chain combines TRBV5-1 with TRBJ2-7, with a weak D call TRBD1 (5 bases). The CDR3 loop spans 18 amino acids. The germline gives CDR1 SGHRS, CDR2 YFSETQ. V lost 1 base, J lost 0 bases, and 20 bases lay in between.

The V and J genes are TRBV27 and TRBJ1-1; TRBD1 agrees at 9 bases. From germline, CDR1 is MNHEY and CDR2 SMNVEV (reference sequence). V lost 2 bases to trimming and J lost 4 bases; unmatched junction nucleotides: 5. The CDR3 is 15 amino acids. DNA for the CDR3: TGTGCCAGCAGTTTAGCCGGGACAGGGAGCACTGAAGCTTTCTTT. Protein product: CASSLAGTGSTEAFF.

Only a few counts were recorded for this clone. The chain couples TRBV10-2 to TRBJ2-3; 12 nucleotides agree with TRBD1. Trimming took 8 bases from V and 3 from J; bases not matched to a gene: 6. Germline V gene data show CDR1 as WSHSY and CDR2 as SAAADI. The CDR3 length is 15 residues. The CDR3 DNA is TGCGCCAGCCGACGGGGACAGGGGGCAACAGATACGCAGTATTTT. This gives the protein CASRRGQGATDTQYF.

This clone was seen a single time. The chain has TRBV11-2 and TRBJ2-4; 7 bases line up with TRBD1. Germline assignment: CDR1 SGHAT and CDR2 FQNNGV. The CDR3 spans 15 residues. The V segment lost 5 bases and the J segment 6 bases; nucleotides outside the gene matches: 10. The CDR3 region is CASSPGQQFGNIQYF. DNA of the CDR3: TGTGCCAGCAGCCCGGGACAGCAGTTCGGAAACATTCAGTACTTC.

There are a few counts of this clone. V gene TRBV11-1 combines with J gene TRBJ2-5, with D maybe TRBD2 (7 bases). The CDR3 runs to 16 residues. The ends were cut back, 5 bases at V and 5 bases at J, with 21 bases in the middle. Germline V gene data show CDR1 as SGHAT and CDR2 as FQDESV (reference sequence). CDR3 coding DNA: TGTGCCAGCAGCCTTAAACTAGGGGGGGTCCGGGAGACCCAGTACTTC. This codes for CASSLKLGGVRETQYF.

This chain joins TRBV9 and TRBJ2-3; TRBD2 is a possible D gene (6 bases). The CDR3 consists of 14 residues. The V end lost 0 bases, the J end lost 5 bases, and 10 bases lay between the germline ends. Germline CDR1 reads SGDLS; CDR2 reads YYNGEE. CDR3 sequence (DNA): TGTGCCAGCAGCGTAGATGGGGGGAAAGATACGCAGTATTTT. Translation gives CASSVDGGKDTQYF.

This clone came up once. The chain is built from TRBV27 and TRBJ2-1; 13 nucleotides line up with TRBD2. Germline CDR1 is MNHEY and CDR2 is SMNVEV (reference sequence). CDR3 size: 17 residues. V shed 6 bases and J 0 bases; nucleotides not matched to a gene: 5. CDR3 region: CASRGLAGSSSYNEQFF. DNA for the CDR3: TGTGCCAGCAGGGGACTAGCGGGGTCAAGCTCCTACAATGAGCAGTTCTTC.

This chain joins TRBV19 and TRBJ1-1; D unresolved. The CDR3 contains 13 residues. Germline lookup yields CDR1 LNHDA and CDR2 SQIVND (reference sequence). V was clipped by 8 bases and J by 1 base, with 11 bases between them. Here the CDR3 reads CASQKGGNTEAFF. CDR3 nucleotide sequence: TGTGCCAGTCAAAAAGGCGGGAACACTGAAGCTTTCTTT.

This chain joins TRBV28 and TRBJ1-1; no clear D gene. This CDR3 is 13 amino acids long. V was shortened by 4 bases and J by 1 base, with 7 bases between the two germline ends. The V gene's germline CDR1 is MDHEN and CDR2 SYDVKM. The CDR3 sequence is CASSSYRNTEAFF. The CDR3 bases are TGTGCCAGCAGTTCCTACAGGAACACTGAAGCTTTCTTT. Together with reference TRBV28 and TRBJ1-1, the CDR3 gives the full variable domain: DVKVTQSSRYLVKRTGEKVFLECVQDMDHENMFWYRQDPGLGLRLIYFSYDVKMKEKGDIPEGYSVSREKKERFSLILESASTNQTSMYLCASSSYRNTEAFFGQGTRLTVV.

This clone has only one observation. V is TRBV6-6 and J is TRBJ1-6; no clear D gene. CDR1 MNHNY and CDR2 SVGAGI come from the germline V gene (reference sequence). Trimming took 0 bases from V and 5 from J, leaving 2 bases between them. The CDR3 extends over 13 amino acids. CDR3 amino acids: CASSYSDNSPLHF. The CDR3 bases are TGTGCCAGCAGTTACTCAGATAATTCACCCCTCCACTTT.

This chain links TRBV6-1 with TRBJ1-1; no reliable D call. The germline CDR1 and CDR2 sequences are MNHNS and SASEGT. This CDR3 contains 14 residues. V dropped 3 bases and J dropped 0 bases, with 8 bases sitting between them. CDR3 sequence reads: CASSDNRLNTEAFF. Written as DNA, the CDR3 is TGTGCCAGCAGTGACAACAGATTGAACACTGAAGCTTTCTTT.

V usage is TRBV25-1 and J usage is TRBJ1-4; D is perhaps TRBD1 (6 bases). The CDR3 has 16 amino acids. Trimming cost V 2 bases and J 2 bases, with 12 bases left between them. Germline V CDR1 and CDR2: MGHDK, SYGVNS. CDR3 sequence: CASSEPGGPTNEKLFF. The CDR3 coding sequence is TGTGCCAGCAGTGAACCTGGGGGGCCGACTAATGAAAAACTGTTTTTT.

J is TRBJ2-1 and V is TRBV5-4; 11 bases match TRBD2. Germline V gene lookup returns CDR1 SGHNT and CDR2 YYREEE (reference sequence). The CDR3 spans 15 residues. Trimming at V came to 4 bases and at J to 8 bases, leaving 8 bases not matched to a gene. The CDR3 spells CASSPTSGSIHEQFF. The CDR3 DNA reads TGTGCCAGCAGCCCTACTAGCGGGAGTATCCATGAGCAGTTCTTC. Variable domain in full (rest from reference TRBV5-4 and TRBJ2-1): ETGVTQSPTHLIKTRGQQVTLRCSSQSGHNTVSWYQQALGQGPQFIFQYYREEENGRGNFPPRFSGLQFPNYSSELNVNALELDDSALYLCASSPTSGSIHEQFFGPGTRLTVL.

The V and J genes are TRBV28 and TRBJ2-3, with D perhaps being TRBD1 or TRBD2 (6 bases each). Trimming left V 4 bases short and J 1 base short, with 9 bases between. The CDR3 extends over 14 amino acids. Per the germline V gene, CDR1 is MDHEN and CDR2 is SYDVKM. The CDR3 here is CASSSGARTDTQYF. CDR3 DNA: TGTGCCAGCAGTTCGGGGGCTCGCACAGATACGCAGTATTTT.

This clone was seen a handful of times. The chain combines TRBV10-3 with TRBJ2-3; D is undetermined. Germline loops: CDR1 ENHRY, CDR2 SYGVKD. There are 15 residues in the CDR3. The V and J ends lost 0 bases and 0 bases respectively, with 7 bases between them. The CDR3 reads CAISESRSSTDTQYF. The CDR3 bases are TGTGCCATCAGTGAGTCCCGAAGTAGCACAGATACGCAGTATTTT.

The chain has TRBV29-1 and TRBJ2-3; a weak D match, TRBD2 (7 bases). Trimming removed 6 bases at V and 4 bases at J, with 20 bases between. The CDR3 runs 15 residues. Germline CDR1 SQVTM, CDR2 ANQGSEA. The CDR3 region is CSVKREGHPADTQYF. CDR3 nucleotides: TGCAGCGTGAAGAGGGAGGGACACCCCGCAGATACGCAGTATTTT.

This clone came up a few times. The chain carries TRBV6-8 and TRBJ1-6, with D uncertain. With 2 bases removed from V and 4 bases from J, the gap between germline ends came to 9 bases. This CDR3 is built from 15 residues. Germline CDR1 reads MNHGY; CDR2 reads SAAAGT. In DNA, the CDR3 is TGTGCCAGCAGTTACGAAACAGCTTATAATTCACCCCTCCACTTT. Translation: CASSYETAYNSPLHF.

This rearrangement joins TRBV5-1 to TRBJ2-5, with D unclear. Germline CDR1 SGHRS, CDR2 YFSETQ. The ends were cut back, 0 bases at V and 5 bases at J, with 8 bases in the middle. This CDR3 spans 13 amino acids. The CDR3 spells CASSLDFPETQYF. In DNA, the CDR3 is TGCGCCAGCAGCTTGGATTTTCCGGAGACCCAGTACTTC.

This chain uses TRBV5-1 with TRBJ1-6; tentatively, D is TRBD1 (6 bases). CDR1 and CDR2 (germline): SGHRS, YFSETQ. V was trimmed by 1 base and J by 5 bases, leaving 13 bases between them. The CDR3 spans 16 residues. Here the CDR3 DNA reads TGCGCCAGCAGCTTGCACCCCGCAGGGGATAATTCACCCCTCCACTTT. Translated: CASSLHPAGDNSPLHF.

Points on this clone: This sample also contains other DNA sequences that code for the same CDR3. This sequence joins TRBV6-1 and TRBJ2-1; D gene uncertain. This CDR3 has 11 amino acids. Germline V gene sequence: CDR1 MNHNS, CDR2 SASEGT. V was shortened by 3 bases and J by 6 bases, with 3 bases between the two germline ends. CDR3 DNA: TGTGCCAGCAGTGAGGTCAATGAGCAGTTCTTC. Protein sequence: CASSEVNEQFF.